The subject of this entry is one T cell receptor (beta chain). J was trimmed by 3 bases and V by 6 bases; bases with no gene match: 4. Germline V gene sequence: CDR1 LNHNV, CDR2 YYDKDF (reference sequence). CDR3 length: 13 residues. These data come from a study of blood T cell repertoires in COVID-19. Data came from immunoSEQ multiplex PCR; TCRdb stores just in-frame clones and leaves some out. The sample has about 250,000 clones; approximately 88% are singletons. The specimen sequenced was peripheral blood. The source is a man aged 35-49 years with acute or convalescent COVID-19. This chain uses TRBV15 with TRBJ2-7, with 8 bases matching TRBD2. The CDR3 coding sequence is TGTGCCACCAGAAGTAGCGGGAACTACGAGCAGTACTTC. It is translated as CATRSSGNYEQYF. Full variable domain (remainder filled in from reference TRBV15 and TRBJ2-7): DAMVIQNPRYQVTQFGKPVTLSCSQTLNHNVMYWYQQKSSQAPKLLFHYYDKDFNNEADTPDNFQSRRPNTSFCFLDIRSPGLGDTAMYLCATRSSGNYEQYFGPGTRLTVT.